This is a list of T cell receptor beta chains from one sample in a study of T-cell reconstitution after alpha-beta-depleted transplantation in children. TCRdb re-analysed the PCR reads in MiXCR, keeping a single row per CDR3 protein. This table holds around 410,000 distinct CDR3 sequences, approximately 10% found once. The source material was PBMCs from the stem cell graft donor, sampled from the stem cell graft. These receptors were taken from a human donor who donated a stem cell graft to a child with acute myeloid leukemia. CDR3s include the opening cysteine and the closing phenylalanine or tryptophan. The D gene is left open where the match is weak. The listing skips clone size in some rows; elsewhere it reads once, few, many or a size class.

clone_size j_call d_call v_call cdr3_nt cdr3_aa
few TRBJ2-1 - TRBV20-1 TGCAGTGCTAGAGTAAGCGCCCTTGAGCAGTTCTTC CSARVSALEQFF
many TRBJ2-7 - TRBV10-2 TGCGCCAGCGGAGGACTGGGCTCCTACGAGCAGTACTTC CASGGLGSYEQYF
few TRBJ2-5 TRBD2 TRBV7-2 TGTGCCAGCAGCGACGGACTAGCGGGAGGGGTTCAAGAGACCCAGTACTTC CASSDGLAGGVQETQYF
- TRBJ2-1 TRBD2 TRBV27 TGTGCCAGCAGTTTTCGGACTAGCGGGGGTTACAATGAGCAGTTCTTC CASSFRTSGGYNEQFF
few TRBJ2-5 TRBD1 TRBV9 TGTGCCAGCAGCGTATTAGGGTTGGGACAGCAAGAGACCCAGTACTTC CASSVLGLGQQETQYF
- TRBJ2-3 - TRBV20-1 TGCAGTGCTAGAGAGGGGGCCAGCGGGGAGGGGTGCACAGATACGCAGTATTTT CSAREGASGEGCTDTQYF
- TRBJ2-3 TRBD1 TRBV5-1 TGCGCCAGCAGCCAGGCAGGGGGTAGCACAGATACGCAGTATTTT CASSQAGGSTDTQYF
many TRBJ2-1 - TRBV12-3/TRBV12-4 TGTGCCAGCAGTTTGCGGGCGATGGGGTCAGATGAGCAGTTCTTC CASSLRAMGSDEQFF
- TRBJ2-7 - TRBV20-1 TGCAGTGCTAACGGGTATAGCTCCTACGAGCAGTACTTC CSANGYSSYEQYF
- TRBJ2-3 - TRBV12-3/TRBV12-4 TGTGCCAGCAGTTTAATCCTTGGGACAGATACGCAGTATTTT CASSLILGTDTQYF
few TRBJ1-1 - TRBV6-5 TGTGCCAGCAGTTACTGGCAGTACACTGAAGCTTTCTTT CASSYWQYTEAFF
- TRBJ2-4 TRBD1 TRBV5-1 TGCGCCAGCAGCTTGGCCGGGACAGGGGGTACCATTCAGTACTTC CASSLAGTGGTIQYF
few TRBJ2-3 - TRBV5-1 TGCGCCAGCAGCTTGGACGTTTCCACAGATACGCAGTATTTT CASSLDVSTDTQYF
many TRBJ2-7 - TRBV28 TGTGCCAGCAGTTTAGCCCTAGACTACGAGCAGTACTTC CASSLALDYEQYF
- TRBJ2-5 - TRBV2 TGTGCCAGCAGCGGACAACAAGAGACCCAGTACTTC CASSGQQETQYF
few TRBJ1-1 - TRBV29-1 TGCAGCGTTGATCCAGGGTGGGACACTGAAGCTTTCTTT CSVDPGWDTEAFF
few TRBJ2-5 TRBD2 TRBV7-2 TGTGCCAGCAGCTTAGGACTAGCGGGAGGTTACCAAGAGACCCAGTACTTC CASSLGLAGGYQETQYF
many TRBJ1-1 - TRBV7-9 TGTGCCAGCAGCCGAGAGGTCTTT CASSREVF
many TRBJ2-5 - TRBV15 TGTGCCACCAGCAGAGTGCTTGCGACCCAGTACTTC CATSRVLATQYF
- TRBJ2-7 - TRBV7-3 TGTGCCAGCAGCTTACGGGACATCTCCTACGAGCAGTACTTC CASSLRDISYEQYF
few TRBJ1-3 TRBD1 TRBV7-8 TGTGCCAGCAGCATCCAGGGGGCTAGTGCTGGAAACACCATATATTTT CASSIQGASAGNTIYF
many TRBJ2-2 - TRBV3-1 TGTGCCATCCAAGAGAACACCGGGGAGCTGTTTTTT CAIQENTGELFF
many TRBJ2-7 - TRBV12-3/TRBV12-4 TGTGCCAGCAGTTTTGGACCAGCCTACGAGCAGTACTTC CASSFGPAYEQYF
- TRBJ2-4 TRBD2 TRBV10-1 TGCGCCAGCAGCGGCAACGGGGGGGACATTCAGTACTTC CASSGNGGDIQYF
- TRBJ2-1 - TRBV11-2 TGTGCCAGCAGCTTAGTTGCGGGCCCCTTTGAGAATGAGCAGTTCTTC CASSLVAGPFENEQFF
many TRBJ2-7 TRBD1 TRBV12-3/TRBV12-4 TGTGCCAGCAGTTTAGGGGGACAGGGGTACGAGCAGTACTTC CASSLGGQGYEQYF
- TRBJ2-7 TRBD1 TRBV29-1 TGCAGCGTTGAAGAGGGGACAGGGGAGTTCTACGAGCAGTACTTC CSVEEGTGEFYEQYF
- TRBJ2-2 TRBD2 TRBV20-1 TGCAGTGCTAGAGATACTCTAGCGGGAGCGAACACCGGGGAGCTGTTTTTT CSARDTLAGANTGELFF
- TRBJ2-2 TRBD1 TRBV6-1 TGTGCCAGCAGCAGGACAGGACCGGGCGTCGGGGAGCTGTTTTTT CASSRTGPGVGELFF
- TRBJ2-2 - TRBV29-1 TGCAGCGTTGAAGAGTTGGGGAACACCGGGGAGCTGTTTTTT CSVEELGNTGELFF
few TRBJ2-5 - TRBV29-1 TGCAGCGTTGAGGCTGGGCTCCTCCAAGAGACCCAGTACTTC CSVEAGLLQETQYF
- TRBJ2-3 TRBD2 TRBV6-2/TRBV6-3 TGTGCCAGCAGTTATCGGGGACTAGCGGGAGTATCAGATACGCAGTATTTT CASSYRGLAGVSDTQYF
- TRBJ1-2 TRBD1 TRBV6-1 TGTGCCAGGAGAGAGCAGGGGGCAGGGGAATATGGCTACACCTTC CARREQGAGEYGYTF
many TRBJ2-3 - TRBV12-3/TRBV12-4 TGTGCCAGCAGTTTAGATGGTGCTAGCACAGATACGCAGTATTTT CASSLDGASTDTQYF
- TRBJ1-1 - TRBV3-1 TGTGCCAGCAGCCAGGATCAGGGTGCGGGCACTGAAGCTTTCTTT CASSQDQGAGTEAFF
few TRBJ2-5 TRBD1 TRBV10-2 TGCGCCAGCGGGGACAGAAGAGAGACCCAGTACTTC CASGDRRETQYF
- TRBJ1-6 - TRBV5-1 TGCGCCAGCAGCTTGGCGGCAAATTCACCCCTCCACTTT CASSLAANSPLHF
- TRBJ2-3 - TRBV9 TGTGCCAGCAGCGCCCTCCCCGCAGCTTCCACAGATACGCAGTATTTT CASSALPAASTDTQYF
many TRBJ2-7 - TRBV12-3/TRBV12-4 TGTGCCAGCAGTTCACTCACGGGGCAGTACTTC CASSSLTGQYF
- TRBJ1-2 - TRBV30 TGTGCCTGGAGTGTGTCAGGACAGCTTGGCTACACCTTC CAWSVSGQLGYTF
many TRBJ2-1 TRBD2 TRBV7-2 TGTGCCAGCAGCTTAGTCGCGGGGGGTACCTACAATGAGCAGTTCTTC CASSLVAGGTYNEQFF
few TRBJ2-7 TRBD1 TRBV5-1 TGCGCCAGCAGCTTGGTGGCCTCGGCAGGGGGCAAATCCTACGAGCAGTACTTC CASSLVASAGGKSYEQYF
- TRBJ2-2 - TRBV7-8 TGTGCCAGCAGCACGACTAGAGCAAACACCGGGGAGCTGTTTTTT CASSTTRANTGELFF
- TRBJ2-1 - TRBV5-1 TGCGCCAGCAGCCATGGGACTCGCGGGACCTACAATGAGCAGTTCTTC CASSHGTRGTYNEQFF
few TRBJ1-2 TRBD1 TRBV20-1 TGCAGTGCTAGCGATGGTACCGGGACAGGGGATTTTAACTATGGCTACACCTTC CSASDGTGTGDFNYGYTF
- TRBJ1-4 - TRBV2 TGTGCCAGCCGGGTCATCTATAATGAAAAACTGTTTTTT CASRVIYNEKLFF
few TRBJ2-5 TRBD2 TRBV2 TGTGCCAGCAGTGGCCCAGCGGGGGGGAAAGAGACCCAGTACTTC CASSGPAGGKETQYF
- TRBJ2-3 TRBD2 TRBV6-1 TGTGCCAGTACCGACGGGGGGAGAATCACAGATACGCAGTATTTT CASTDGGRITDTQYF
few TRBJ2-2 TRBD2 TRBV4-2 TGTGCCAGCAGCCAAGACGGCGGGGGGCTCACCGGGGAGCTGTTTTTT CASSQDGGGLTGELFF
few TRBJ2-7 - TRBV5-6 TGTGCCAGCAGCTTCCGGGACAACCTCGAGCAGTACTTC CASSFRDNLEQYF
- TRBJ2-1 - TRBV6-5 TGTGCCAGCAGTTACTCGATTTCTGGGTCGAACAATGAGCAGTTCTTC CASSYSISGSNNEQFF
- TRBJ2-3 - TRBV11-2 TGTGCCAGCAGCTGGGGACCTAGCACAGATACGCAGTATTTT CASSWGPSTDTQYF
few TRBJ2-2 TRBD2 TRBV9 TGTGCCAGCAGCTCGTTACTAGCGGGGACCGGGGAGCTGTTTTTT CASSSLLAGTGELFF
few TRBJ1-1 - TRBV6-4 TGTGCCAGCGGGGGGGGTGAAGCTTTCTTT CASGGGEAFF
many TRBJ2-2 - TRBV10-2 TGCGCCAGCAGTCCACCAGACTACCCCGTCGGGGAGCTGTTTTTT CASSPPDYPVGELFF
- TRBJ1-2 - TRBV29-1 TGCAGCTTATGGACGGATAACTATGGCTACACCTTC CSLWTDNYGYTF
many TRBJ2-5 - TRBV7-9 TGTGCCAGCAAGGTGGGAGTCAAAGAGACCCAGTACTTC CASKVGVKETQYF
- TRBJ2-7 - TRBV11-2 TGTGCCAGCAGATTAGCCAGGGGAGGGGAGCAGTACTTC CASRLARGGEQYF
few TRBJ1-6 TRBD1 TRBV5-1 TGCGCCAGCAGGCAGCCGGGACAGGGGGCGAGTTCACCCCTCCACTTT CASRQPGQGASSPLHF